This T cell receptor beta chain was identified during a study of cytomegalovirus exposure and HLA in healthy donors (TCRdb year 2017). About the study as a whole: An earlier analysis of approximately 600 of the donors reported about 290 Gb of sequence data and roughly 100 million unique TCR beta sequences from about 200 million T cells. Around 320 gigabases of sequencing data and 70 million to 100 million unique TCR sequences were included in an early release covering 550 to 650 HLA-typed donors. Among the 398 genotyped donors, around 81% belonged to the genetic ancestry cluster associated with self-reported Caucasian donors. The aim of the study was to test whether cataloging public T cell receptors could identify signatures of past pathogen exposure. Using immunosequencing, the study profiled T cell repertoires from around 670 subjects and related those repertoires to cytomegalovirus serostatus. A separate validation cohort of roughly 130 different subjects was used in addition to the roughly 620-subject first cohort. To predict cytomegalovirus infection status, the study combined high-throughput TCR immunosequencing, statistical association of individual TCRs with disease status, and machine learning. A later analysis re-analyzed previously published TCR beta repertoires from approximately 670 donors and added high-resolution HLA genotyping to study TCR occurrence patterns. The later analysis used no new phenotypic data to find candidate immune exposures, relying instead on TCR beta sequences and their occurrence across donors. An earlier analysis of 587 of the donors applied high-throughput TCR beta sequencing to assess whether each TCR beta V gene segment acted as functional or pseudogenic. Alongside the repertoire data, information on donor age, sex, ethnicity and CMV serostatus was compiled. Genome-wide SNP genotypes for about three fifths of the roughly 670 donors were used in a later genetic analysis, which treated that subset as a discovery cohort. All discovery cohort repertoires had been generated on a single sequencing platform. Both class I and class II loci were covered by HLA typing, at four-digit resolution. Typing coverage varied by locus: roughly 620-630 donors for A, B, C, DRB1 and DQB1; some 520 for DQA1; some 610 for DPA1; approximately 450 for DPB1. A few DR-DQ haplotypes were treated as single units for association and clustering because of strong linkage in the cohort. Among 398 genotyped donors of the cohort, an average of roughly 240,000 unique TCR beta nucleotide sequences were sequenced per donor, about a sixth of them non-productive.

Summary of the overall study and its limitations: Because the 87-base-pair reads could not distinguish some IMGT-functional V segments, including TRBV6-2 and TRBV6-3, those segments were excluded. A total of about 180 TCR beta chains were listed by the study as associated with cytomegalovirus. A few of the identified cytomegalovirus-associated TCR beta chains were confirmed in vitro to be specific for cytomegalovirus antigens. In a later analysis, the rate of TCR association differed among HLA loci, with DRB1 alleles having the most associated TCRs and HLA-C alleles having the fewest. According to a later analysis, most CMV-associated TCR beta chains appeared to be HLA-restricted, and the HLA associations seemed to be driven largely by CMV exposure. A later genetic analysis reported fewer N-insertions in productive TCRs among donors in an Asian-associated ancestry cluster than the approximately 700-donor mean. At a false discovery rate of 0.05, a later analysis linked 15,000 to 20,000 TCR beta sequences to specific HLA alleles. V-gene and J-gene trimming of TCR beta chains was associated with a missense DCLRE1C variant in a later genetic analysis, and the association was replicated in an independent cohort. Sequencing depth was assumed to be roughly uniform across donors in the presence/absence analyses, though that assumption may not hold. Linkage disequilibrium might explain the correlated functional status among segregating V segments, but an unknown experimental factor could not be ruled out. Only TCR beta chains were sequenced in this cohort, and the absence of alpha or paired-chain data limited detectable features. In a later analysis, HLA-associated TCR beta chains showed more clonal expansion and lower generation probabilities than non-associated chains that were equally common. A further reported finding was that TCR beta sequences accurately predicted the HLA-A and HLA-B alleles for most subjects in the first cohort. A cluster of highly shared sequence variants was judged likely to represent a technical artifact of the sequencing pipeline. For the cohort, immune exposure information was limited to CMV serostatus. Across donors, most TCR sequences were observed very rarely, whereas some public TCRs were present in many individuals. According to a later analysis, parvovirus B19, influenza, CMV and Epstein-Barr virus appeared linked to several top co-occurrence clusters. Because counts were too low, roughly 18 rarely observed V segments, including chromosome 9 orphons, were left out of the earlier analysis of roughly 600 of the donors. The classifier was reported to diagnose cytomegalovirus status with high specificity and sensitivity in both the original and validation cohorts. In an earlier analysis of 500 to 650 of the donors, most TCR beta V segments appeared in productive rearrangements about 87% or about 30% of the time, broadly matching IMGT annotations. Strong co-occurrence of HLA alleles, especially DR and DQ, made assigning TCR associations to individual alleles difficult. HLA typing was unavailable for some donors at each locus, so association tests used only the typed subset. The authors suggested that the approach could potentially be generalized to other disease states and immunological phenotypes.

Receptors were amplified or captured by the immunoSEQ multiplex PCR assay. For the multiplex PCR, a mixture combining 60 forward primers for TCR Vbeta segments and 13 reverse primers for TCR Jbeta segments was used. A multiplex PCR assay on genomic DNA amplified the CDR3 region of rearranged TCR beta genes. On the Illumina HiSeq System, the amplified TCR beta libraries were sequenced as 87-base-pair reads. The published analysis was carried out like this. In a later analysis, tens of millions of unique TCR beta chains were counted across the 500 to 700 repertoires, and roughly 10 million of these chains were shared by at least two donors. A nearest-neighbor algorithm error-corrected the raw reads and collapsed the reads into unique sequences, merging closely related sequences to remove PCR and sequencing errors. CDR3 sequences were aligned to IMGT reference sequences to assign V, D and J gene segments. For a sequence to be retained, a match of at least six nucleotides to both a V gene segment and a J gene segment was required. Rearrangements were called productive when the CDR3 lacked stop codons and stayed in frame with V and J; all others were non-productive. CDR3 was defined according to IMGT convention as the region running from the second conserved V-encoded cysteine to the conserved J-encoded phenylalanine. The earlier analysis of 500 to 650 of the donors excluded any sequence lacking an unambiguous match to a single V gene segment. An earlier analysis of 450 to 650 of the donors called V segments functional above 56.7% productive rearrangements and segregating when the between-donor standard deviation exceeded 5%. A statistical classification framework was developed to diagnose cytomegalovirus status using the catalog of TCR beta chain sequences. V and J gene assignment, in a later analysis, came from comparing TCR nucleotide sequences with IMGT/GENE-DB human TR gene sequences. The TCRdist pipeline was used in a later analysis to assign CDR3 sequences and most-parsimonious VDJ recombination scenarios. In a later analysis, each TCR beta chain was defined by its CDR3 amino acid sequence together with its V-gene family, and reads lacking a unique V-gene family were excluded. As a way to deal with suspected cross-contamination and a sequencing artifact, a later analysis dropped 450 to 600 nucleotide sequences that were highly shared and had low generation probability. In a later analysis, a clonal expansion index was calculated for each public chain from normalized within-repertoire ranks of inferred template counts. Generation probabilities in a later analysis came from a VDJ recombination model fitted to out-of-frame rearrangements, and those results were checked against IGoR. Hypergeometric tests were used in a later analysis to score TCR-TCR, TCR-HLA and TCR-CMV co-occurrence, with a repertoire-size bias correction applied to the TCR pairs. To estimate false discovery rates, a later analysis permuted the HLA or CMV assignments 20 times. A later analysis grouped co-occurring TCRs with DBSCAN, adding TCRdist sequence similarity when clustering within HLA-allele-positive subsets. Repertoires with fewer than 30,000 or more than 120,000 public chains were left out of co-occurrence clustering, as were a handful of repertoires with anomalous nucleotide sharing. The table was pulled from immuneACCESS by TCRdb, which kept in-frame rearrangements only. Such tables lose some clones; where checked, under half of the loss comes from unresolved V genes, and the rest has no known cause. V, J and clone size are those of that table, while D and trimming were read from the DNA. This sample has some 85,000 clones in its table, and 76% of those were observed once. The ten top clones hold roughly 3% of the sample.

The cohort was made up of roughly 670 healthy bone marrow donors. Cohort members were all nominally healthy when sampled, although unrecorded immune exposures were likely present. The donor was CMV seronegative and was included in the group of 352 seronegative cohort members. A peripheral blood sample was collected from each donor, and TCR beta sequencing was performed on peripheral blood mononuclear cells. The Qiagen DNeasy Blood Extraction Kit was used to extract genomic DNA from the blood cell samples. With regard to this clone: The target of this receptor is not known. One base away there is no much larger clone; base qualities are not given.

CDR1 and CDR2 are read off the germline V gene (reference sequence) as SGHKS and YYEKEE. At the junction V is shortened by 4 bases and J by 1 base; bases outside the gene matches: 7. The CDR3 goes from the cysteine to the phenylalanine over 15 residues. Only the CDR3 part of the read is kept: 45 bases, read in frame from the first base. The rearranged chain carries TRBV5-5 and TRBJ2-7, with 8 middle bases fitting TRBD1. This clonotype originated in a man aged 40-55 years in good health and CMV-seronegative. Input material: PBMCs. The DNA sequence reads TGTGCCAGCAGCCTGGACAGGGATGTGTCCTACGAGCAGTACTTC. This gives the protein CASSLDRDVSYEQYF.